This section outlines one TCR beta chain sequence together with its context. Antigen: not known. One end of the junction varies from germline; a read error may be responsible. The sample is drawn from a study of tumor and adjacent non-tumor tissue in lung cancer. On the study more broadly: Stage I to III disease affected about nine men and 5 women aged about 30 to 85. Samples averaged approximately 4.2 million productive TCRbeta reads each. Whole-study findings and limits: In normal lung, the top 100 clones were significantly more dominant than in tumor.

The CDR3 has 14 residues. Germline V gene sequence: CDR1 SGHNT, CDR2 YENEEA. No cell sorting was done before RNA was extracted from the tissue. Between August and November 2014, newly diagnosed, chemotherapy-naive lung cancer patients underwent thoracic surgery in China. A modified ARM-PCR protocol with three rounds of nested PCR amplified TCRbeta. MiXCR, applied by TCRdb to the multiplex PCR reads, yields one record per CDR3 protein. The data show around 99,000 distinct CDR3 sequences, roughly 75% seen once. The sequenced material came from lung tumor tissue. The source is a woman aged 55-70 years with non-small cell lung cancer. V and J are TRBV11-3 and TRBJ1-1, with D perhaps matching TRBD1 (5 bases). The CDR3 loop reads CASSPQGLKTETFF. The DNA for the CDR3 is TGTGCCAGCAGTCCTCAGGGATTGAAGACTGAAACTTTCTTT.